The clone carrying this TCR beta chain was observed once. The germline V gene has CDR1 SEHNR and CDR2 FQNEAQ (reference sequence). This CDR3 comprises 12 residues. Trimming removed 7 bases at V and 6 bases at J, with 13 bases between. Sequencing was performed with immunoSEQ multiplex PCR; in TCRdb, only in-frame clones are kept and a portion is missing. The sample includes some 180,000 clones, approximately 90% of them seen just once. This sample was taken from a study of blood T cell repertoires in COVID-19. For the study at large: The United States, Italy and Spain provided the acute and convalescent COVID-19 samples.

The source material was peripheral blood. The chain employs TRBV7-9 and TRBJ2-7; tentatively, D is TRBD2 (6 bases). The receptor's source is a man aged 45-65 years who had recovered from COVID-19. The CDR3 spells CASTFNGGEQYF. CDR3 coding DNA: TGTGCCAGCACCTTTAACGGGGGCGAGCAGTACTTC.